This T cell receptor beta chain was sequenced during a study of brain T cells in children with intractable seizures. Surgery cases with the highest brain T cell transcript signatures were chosen for sequencing. Here immunoSEQ multiplex PCR was the method, and the copy in TCRdb shows in-frame clones only, minus some. The sample consists of around 9,000 clones, roughly 65% of them appearing once. The clonotype comes from a girl aged 2 to 10 with tuberous sclerosis and intractable seizures. The source material was resected brain tissue, sampled at surgery.

DNA of the CDR3: TGTGCCAGCAGCCCTTATAGCGGGGGGCCATCGAACACCGGGGAGCTGTTTTTT. It specifies CASSPYSGGPSNTGELFF. The gene calls are TRBV9 and TRBJ2-2; 10 nucleotides match TRBD2. The trim removed 4 bases at V and 0 bases at J, leaving 9 bases unmatched. From germline, CDR1 is SGDLS and CDR2 YYNGEE. The CDR3 loop spans 18 amino acids.